This T cell receptor (beta chain) was recovered during a study of blood T cell repertoires in COVID-19. For the study at large: Whether acute or convalescent, the COVID-19 samples came from the United States, Italy and Spain. Sources were T cells, B-cell-depleted T cells, or PBMCs; the material itself was cDNA or gDNA.

In the authors' workflow: By means of reference gene primer amplification, nucleated cell counts were estimated. TCRdb's copy holds only in-frame clones and misses some; the assay was immunoSEQ multiplex PCR. That table supplies the V and J calls and clone size; D and trimming were determined from the DNA. The sample holds 150,000 or so clones, 88% seen once. The sample taken for sequencing was peripheral blood. This receptor was obtained from a human donor in a cohort sampled during active COVID-19.

The CDR3 DNA reads TGTGCCTGGAGTGTAGAGGAGAGCCGTCGAGAGACCCAGTACTTC. Translated, it gives CAWSVEESRRETQYF. This sequence joins TRBV30 and TRBJ2-5; D unresolved. Trimming removed 0 bases at V and 4 bases at J, with 15 bases between. In germline, CDR1 is GTSNPN, CDR2 SVGIG (reference sequence). The CDR3 is 15 residues long.